This is a list of T cell receptor beta chains from one sample in a study of cytomegalovirus exposure and HLA in healthy donors. Using immunoSEQ multiplex PCR, the repertoire was profiled, and TCRdb retains in-frame clones only, with some absent. The table shows about 110,000 clones, with approximately 90% occurring only once. The sample consisted of PBMCs. These receptors came from a woman in her 30s in good health and CMV-seropositive. Each CDR3 is given with its conserved first and last residue. Fields, in order: CDR3 protein, CDR3 DNA, J gene, CDR3 length, D gene, V gene, clone size. The D gene is left open where the match is weak. Expanded clones are given a class, and other clones once, few, many or no size at all.

CDR3: CASSFTTGSNQPQHF
DNA: TGTGCCAGCAGCTTCACAACGGGAAGCAATCAGCCCCAGCATTTT
J: TRBJ1-5
length: 15
D: -
V: TRBV7-2
size: -

CDR3: CAISQLAGRMTDTQYF
DNA: TGTGCCATCAGCCAACTAGCGGGGAGGATGACAGATACGCAGTATTTT
J: TRBJ2-3
length: 16
D: TRBD2
V: TRBV10-3
size: -

CDR3: CASSVGGRTPGYTF
DNA: TGTGCCAGCAGCGTAGGTGGTAGAACCCCCGGCTACACCTTC
J: TRBJ1-2
length: 14
D: -
V: TRBV9
size: -

CDR3: CATGQGAHEQYF
DNA: TGTGCCACGGGACAGGGGGCCCACGAGCAGTACTTC
J: TRBJ2-7
length: 12
D: TRBD1
V: TRBV6-6
size: -

CDR3: CASSGGRDRGRNYGYTF
DNA: TGTGCCAGCAGCGGAGGCCGGGACAGAGGGCGCAACTATGGCTACACCTTC
J: TRBJ1-2
length: 17
D: TRBD1
V: TRBV9
size: -

CDR3: CASSVGQGALGYTF
DNA: TGTGCCAGCAGCGTAGGGCAGGGGGCGCTTGGCTACACCTTC
J: TRBJ1-2
length: 14
D: TRBD1
V: TRBV9
size: few

CDR3: CASSEYGRGSYGYTF
DNA: TGTGCCAGCAGTGAATATGGCCGGGGTAGCTATGGCTACACCTTC
J: TRBJ1-2
length: 15
D: -
V: TRBV25-1
size: -

CDR3: CASSQAAGAYNEQFF
DNA: TGCGCCAGCAGCCAAGCAGCGGGAGCCTACAATGAGCAGTTCTTC
J: TRBJ2-1
length: 15
D: TRBD2
V: TRBV4-1
size: once

CDR3: CASSYRGNGMNTEAFF
DNA: TGTGCCAGCAGTTACCGAGGGAATGGGATGAACACTGAAGCTTTCTTT
J: TRBJ1-1
length: 16
D: -
V: TRBV6-5
size: -

CDR3: CASSHDRGPGETQYF
DNA: TGTGCCAGCAGCCACGACAGGGGGCCGGGAGAGACCCAGTACTTC
J: TRBJ2-5
length: 15
D: TRBD1
V: TRBV7-2
size: -

CDR3: CASSDSGGGTDTQYF
DNA: TGTGCCAGCAGTGACTCGGGAGGGGGCACAGATACGCAGTATTTT
J: TRBJ2-3
length: 15
D: TRBD2
V: TRBV6-4
size: -

CDR3: CASTQEDSTDTQYF
DNA: TGTGCCAGCACCCAGGAGGACAGCACAGATACGCAGTATTTT
J: TRBJ2-3
length: 14
D: -
V: TRBV13
size: -

CDR3: CASSWTSGGNGELFF
DNA: TGTGCCAGCAGTTGGACTAGCGGGGGGAACGGGGAGCTGTTTTTT
J: TRBJ2-2
length: 15
D: TRBD2
V: TRBV2
size: -

CDR3: CASSKDKYYNSPLHF
DNA: TGTGCCAGCAGCAAAGACAAGTACTATAATTCACCCCTCCACTTT
J: TRBJ1-6
length: 15
D: -
V: TRBV6-5
size: -

CDR3: CAGGRGAGNEQFF
DNA: TGTGCCGGTGGTAGGGGTGCGGGGAACGAGCAGTTCTTC
J: TRBJ2-1
length: 13
D: -
V: TRBV7-2
size: once

CDR3: CASSSRGSRLNEQFF
DNA: TGTGCCAGCAGCTCCCGGGGTAGCCGCCTAAATGAGCAGTTCTTC
J: TRBJ2-1
length: 15
D: -
V: TRBV11-2
size: -

CDR3: CASSGRELGSYEQYF
DNA: TGTGCCAGCAGCGGTAGGGAGTTGGGCTCCTACGAGCAGTACTTC
J: TRBJ2-7
length: 15
D: -
V: TRBV13
size: once

CDR3: CASSSNTGGGETQYF
DNA: TGTGCCAGCAGCTCCAATACGGGAGGGGGAGAGACCCAGTACTTC
J: TRBJ2-5
length: 15
D: TRBD2
V: TRBV7-9
size: -

CDR3: CASSLERAGLSYEQYF
DNA: TGCGCCAGCAGCTTGGAGAGGGCAGGCCTATCCTACGAGCAGTACTTC
J: TRBJ2-7
length: 16
D: -
V: TRBV5-1
size: -

CDR3: CASSWRTDAVGGYTF
DNA: TGTGCCAGCAGCTGGAGGACAGACGCCGTCGGGGGCTACACCTTC
J: TRBJ1-2
length: 15
D: -
V: TRBV5-6
size: -

CDR3: CASSERARGPGELFF
DNA: TGTGCCAGCAGTGAAAGGGCCAGGGGACCCGGGGAGCTGTTTTTT
J: TRBJ2-2
length: 15
D: -
V: TRBV6-1
size: -

CDR3: CSVELPDRPDYGYTF
DNA: TGCAGCGTTGAATTACCTGACAGGCCGGACTATGGCTACACCTTC
J: TRBJ1-2
length: 15
D: -
V: TRBV29-1
size: many

CDR3: CASSRTGTNQETQYF
DNA: TGTGCCAGCAGCCGCACAGGGACAAACCAAGAGACCCAGTACTTC
J: TRBJ2-5
length: 15
D: -
V: TRBV11-1
size: -

CDR3: CASSAWWQGGYEQYF
DNA: TGTGCCAGCAGTGCCTGGTGGCAGGGTGGGTACGAGCAGTACTTC
J: TRBJ2-7
length: 15
D: -
V: TRBV6-1
size: -

CDR3: CASSFAAGGMWTQYF
DNA: TGTGCCAGCAGTTTTGCGGCGGGCGGCATGTGGACCCAGTACTTC
J: TRBJ2-5
length: 15
D: -
V: TRBV27
size: -

CDR3: CASRTTGQANTEAFF
DNA: TGTGCCAGCAGGACAACTGGACAGGCGAACACTGAAGCTTTCTTT
J: TRBJ1-1
length: 15
D: TRBD1
V: TRBV6-5
size: few

CDR3: CASSERTGGDEKLFF
DNA: TGTGCCAGCAGCGAACGGACAGGGGGCGATGAAAAACTGTTTTTT
J: TRBJ1-4
length: 15
D: TRBD1
V: TRBV9
size: -

CDR3: CASSNLAGLSGDTQYF
DNA: TGTGCCAGCAGCAACCTAGCGGGACTCTCCGGAGATACGCAGTATTTT
J: TRBJ2-3
length: 16
D: TRBD2
V: TRBV9
size: -

CDR3: CASSPWAGDGYTF
DNA: TGTGCCAGCAGCCCTTGGGCAGGGGATGGCTACACCTTC
J: TRBJ1-2
length: 13
D: -
V: TRBV5-6
size: -

CDR3: CASSPDRLRLVGYTF
DNA: TGTGCCAGCAGTCCGGACAGATTACGGCTTGTAGGCTACACCTTC
J: TRBJ1-2
length: 15
D: -
V: TRBV27
size: -

CDR3: CASSPLVGGGVYNEQFF
DNA: TGTGCCAGCAGCCCCCTAGTAGGCGGGGGGGTCTACAATGAGCAGTTCTTC
J: TRBJ2-1
length: 17
D: TRBD2
V: TRBV7-9
size: -

CDR3: CASSQSAGTGGYGYTF
DNA: TGTGCCAGCAGCCAGTCAGCCGGGACAGGGGGTTATGGCTACACCTTC
J: TRBJ1-2
length: 16
D: TRBD1
V: TRBV4-2
size: -

CDR3: CASSRQTGIYGYTF
DNA: TGTGCCAGCAGTCGTCAGACAGGGATCTATGGCTACACCTTC
J: TRBJ1-2
length: 14
D: TRBD1
V: TRBV6-5
size: -

CDR3: CASRQSGGLTGELFF
DNA: TGTGCCAGCAGGCAAAGCGGGGGCCTCACCGGGGAGCTGTTTTTT
J: TRBJ2-2
length: 15
D: TRBD2
V: TRBV7-9
size: few

CDR3: CASSAPGTGAAGELFF
DNA: TGCGCCAGCAGCGCACCCGGGACAGGGGCAGCCGGGGAGCTGTTTTTT
J: TRBJ2-2
length: 16
D: TRBD1
V: TRBV4-1
size: many

CDR3: CASGQGGSYEQYF
DNA: TGTGCCAGCGGGCAGGGAGGCTCCTACGAGCAGTACTTC
J: TRBJ2-7
length: 13
D: -
V: TRBV25-1
size: -

CDR3: CASSLGRADITDTQYF
DNA: TGTGCCAGCAGCTTAGGCAGGGCCGATATCACAGATACGCAGTATTTT
J: TRBJ2-3
length: 16
D: -
V: TRBV7-6
size: -

CDR3: CATSRRGQGLNIQCF
DNA: TGTGCCACCAGCAGACGAGGACAGGGATTAAACATTCAGTGCTTC
J: TRBJ2-4
length: 15
D: TRBD1
V: TRBV15
size: -

CDR3: CASLAPGRDEQYF
DNA: TGTGCCAGCTTAGCACCCGGCAGAGACGAGCAGTACTTC
J: TRBJ2-7
length: 13
D: -
V: TRBV2
size: -

CDR3: CASSLQAGSYEQYF
DNA: TGTGCCAGCAGCCTCCAAGCGGGTTCCTACGAGCAGTACTTC
J: TRBJ2-7
length: 14
D: -
V: TRBV11-2
size: -

CDR3: CASRSSGRGEQYF
DNA: TGTGCCAGCAGGTCTAGCGGGAGAGGCGAGCAGTACTTC
J: TRBJ2-7
length: 13
D: TRBD2
V: TRBV28
size: -

CDR3: CATSLQGAVYNEQFF
DNA: TGTGCCACCAGCCTACAGGGGGCAGTCTACAATGAGCAGTTCTTC
J: TRBJ2-1
length: 15
D: TRBD1
V: TRBV15
size: once

CDR3: CSVLASGADEQFF
DNA: TGCAGCGTGTTGGCTAGCGGGGCGGATGAGCAGTTCTTC
J: TRBJ2-1
length: 13
D: TRBD2
V: TRBV29-1
size: -

CDR3: CASSVEDGGAFRNEQFF
DNA: TGTGCCAGCAGCGTAGAGGACGGGGGGGCCTTTCGTAATGAGCAGTTCTTC
J: TRBJ2-1
length: 17
D: TRBD2
V: TRBV9
size: -

CDR3: CASSYEGSGYTF
DNA: TGTGCCAGCAGTTACGAGGGATCCGGCTACACCTTC
J: TRBJ1-2
length: 12
D: -
V: TRBV6-6
size: -

CDR3: CASSVEASGTDTQYF
DNA: TGTGCCAGCAGCGTAGAAGCTAGTGGCACAGATACGCAGTATTTT
J: TRBJ2-3
length: 15
D: -
V: TRBV9
size: -

CDR3: CASSPAGQGSDEQYF
DNA: TGTGCCAGCAGCCCCGCGGGACAGGGGTCGGACGAGCAGTACTTC
J: TRBJ2-7
length: 15
D: TRBD1
V: TRBV7-9
size: -

CDR3: CASSLQGQETQYF
DNA: TGTGCCAGCAGCTTGCAGGGTCAAGAGACCCAGTACTTC
J: TRBJ2-5
length: 13
D: -
V: TRBV5-5
size: -

CDR3: CASRVSYGTDTQYF
DNA: TGTGCCAGCAGGGTGAGTTATGGCACAGATACGCAGTATTTT
J: TRBJ2-3
length: 14
D: -
V: TRBV2
size: -

CDR3: CSVEGGQKNYGYTF
DNA: TGCAGCGTTGAAGGAGGACAGAAAAACTATGGCTACACCTTC
J: TRBJ1-2
length: 14
D: -
V: TRBV29-1
size: once